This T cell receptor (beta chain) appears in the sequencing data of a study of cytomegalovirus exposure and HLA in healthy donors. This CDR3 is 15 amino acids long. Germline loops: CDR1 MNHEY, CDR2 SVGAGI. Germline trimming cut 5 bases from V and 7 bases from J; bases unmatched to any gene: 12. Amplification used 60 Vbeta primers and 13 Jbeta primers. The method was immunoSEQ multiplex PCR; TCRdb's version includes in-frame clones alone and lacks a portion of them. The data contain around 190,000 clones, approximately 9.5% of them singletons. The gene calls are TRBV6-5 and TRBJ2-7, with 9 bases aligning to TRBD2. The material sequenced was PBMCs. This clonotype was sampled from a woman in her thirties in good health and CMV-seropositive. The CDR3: CASSPLTSGPTEQYF. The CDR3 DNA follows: TGTGCCAGCAGTCCCTTGACTAGCGGACCTACAGAGCAGTACTTC.